This T cell receptor beta chain was recovered during a study of control samples from healthy donors and cancer patients. Germline V CDR1 and CDR2: LNHDA, SQIVND (reference sequence). V lost 5 bases to trimming and J lost 6 bases; unmatched junction nucleotides: 14. This CDR3 is 16 amino acids long. Data came from immunoSEQ multiplex PCR; TCRdb stores just in-frame clones and leaves some out. This sample has 120,000 to 150,000 clones, with approximately 93% found just once. This TCR came from a man between 18 and 35 years old in good health. What was sequenced was blood. The chain links TRBV19 to TRBJ1-2, with 8 bases lining up with TRBD1. The DNA for the CDR3 is TGTGCCAGTAGTTCTAGCCCGACAGGGGAGGGACATGGCTACACCTTC. Amino acids: CASSSSPTGEGHGYTF.